This T cell receptor beta chain was captured in a study of Graves' ophthalmopathy and Graves' hyperthyroidism. Amplification targeted the TCR beta CDR3 regions, with RNA transcripts as the source material. RT-PCR was first run with HTBI primers, then multiplex PCR in a second round. TCRdb analysed the multiplex PCR reads with MiXCR anew, one entry per CDR3 protein. The sample has 1 million to 1.3 million distinct CDR3 sequences; 36% are singletons. This clonotype has ten or more counts. The germline V gene has CDR1 MNHEY and CDR2 SVGAGI. The CDR3 spans 13 residues. Trimming left V 2 bases short and J 0 bases short, with 2 bases between.

This clonotype was obtained from an adult man with Graves' hyperthyroidism. The specimen was peripheral blood or thyroid tissue (not recorded which). The chain is built from TRBV6-5 and TRBJ1-5; no reliable D call. The CDR3 reads CASSYTSNQPQHF. As DNA, the CDR3 is TGTGCCAGCAGTTACACTAGCAATCAGCCCCAGCATTTT.